The table lists the clone carrying this TCR beta chain with many counts. The record originates from a study of Graves' ophthalmopathy and Graves' hyperthyroidism. Amplified TCR beta CDR3 regions were obtained using RNA transcripts as template. Investigators did first-round RT-PCR with HTBI primers, then second-round multiplex PCR. TCRdb reanalysed the multiplex PCR reads using MiXCR and keeps one entry per CDR3 protein. The data hold about 380,000 distinct CDR3 sequences, with roughly 14% observed a single time. The CDR3 consists of 15 residues. The V and J ends lost 2 bases and 0 bases respectively, with 7 bases between them. Looked up from germline, CDR1 is MNHNS and CDR2 is SASEGT.

The sample consisted of peripheral blood. The chain joins TRBV6-1 to TRBJ2-2; D is undetermined. The source is a woman in her late teens or twenties with stable Graves' hyperthyroidism. The CDR3, as DNA: TGTGCCAGCAGTGAATATGGGGCGAACACCGGGGAGCTGTTTTTT. Its protein product is CASSEYGANTGELFF.